What follows are 14 T cell receptor beta chains derived from one specimen sequenced in a study of T cell clusters in autoimmune cytopenias. Some 34,000 genome equivalents of blood DNA were amplified for TRB. TRB rearrangements were amplified by touch-down multiplex PCR with mixed TRB-A/B primers. TCRdb reprocessed the multiplex PCR reads; each CDR3 protein has one entry and no DNA is given. The ten most abundant clones cover 20% to 30% of a sample with approximately 4,000 distinct CDR3 sequences. Material: peripheral blood. These receptors all stem from a human donor with an autoimmune cytopenia or autoimmune hepatitis (not recorded which).

V is TRBV27 and J is TRBJ2-5; TCRdb selects TRBD2, and the lack of DNA leaves this call unchecked. Per the germline V gene, CDR1 is MNHEY and CDR2 is SMNVEV (reference sequence). CDR3 length: 14 amino acids. CDR3 loop: CASSLWTSGETQYF.

The V and J genes are TRBV7-2 and TRBJ1-4; TCRdb returns TRBD1, unconfirmable since there is no DNA. The CDR3 sequence is 16 residues long. Germline V CDR1 and CDR2: SGHTA, FQGNSA. The CDR3 is CASSLTTGTGDEKLFF.

Its frequency marks this clonotype as large (0.1 to 1%). CDR3 in amino acids: CSVVSGGTDTQYF. The V and J genes are TRBV29-1 and TRBJ2-3; TCRdb's D call of TRBD2 is untestable without DNA. Germline V gene lookup returns CDR1 SQVTM and CDR2 ANQGSEA. The CDR3 sequence is 13 residues long.

This clonotype counts as medium-sized (0.01 to 0.1%) by frequency. The genes are TRBV19 and TRBJ2-7. This CDR3 contains 13 residues. Germline CDR1 and CDR2: LNHDA and SQIVND (reference sequence). The CDR3: CASSKNRVDEQYF.

Measured by frequency, this clonotype is medium-sized. The chain has TRBV19 and TRBJ1-5. The CDR3 has 14 amino acids. Per the germline V gene, CDR1 is LNHDA and CDR2 is SQIVND (reference sequence). CDR3 protein: CASSISGADQPQHF.

The rearrangement uses TRBV4-1 and TRBJ2-3; TCRdb proposes TRBD1, but this gene call is untestable without DNA. The germline V gene has CDR1 MGHRA and CDR2 YSYEKL. The CDR3 is 16 amino acids. CDR3 loop: CASSQRQGAAPDTQYF.

This clonotype is labeled medium-sized based on frequency. J is TRBJ1-2 and V is TRBV5-5; lacking DNA, the TRBD1 call made by TCRdb goes unchecked. Germline V gene sequence: CDR1 SGHKS, CDR2 YYEKEE (reference sequence). This CDR3 has 18 amino acids. CDR3 loop: CASSLEGHTGAINYGYTF.

This chain links TRBV19 with TRBJ1-5; absent DNA, TCRdb's TRBD1 call cannot be checked. The CDR3 extends over 13 amino acids. Germline assignment: CDR1 LNHDA and CDR2 SQIVND (reference sequence). This CDR3 reads CASRGHRNQPQHF.

The gene calls are TRBV2 and TRBJ2-3. The CDR3 loop spans 13 amino acids. Germline V lookup: CDR1 SNHLY, CDR2 FYNNEI. CDR3 amino acids: CASRQESTDTQYF.

This clonotype is large by frequency. The chain couples TRBV29-1 to TRBJ1-2. The germline V gene encodes CDR1 SQVTM and CDR2 ANQGSEA. This CDR3 has 15 residues. CDR3 sequence reads: CSVEEGGRVGYGYTF.

This clonotype is classed as medium-sized by frequency. The genes are TRBV19 and TRBJ1-6. Germline lookup yields CDR1 LNHDA and CDR2 SQIVND (reference sequence). The CDR3 has 14 residues. CDR3 sequence: CASRLEGGDSPLHF.

The chain is built from TRBV6-4 and TRBJ1-6; with no DNA, the TCRdb D assignment of TRBD1 cannot be verified. The CDR3 totals 14 residues. Per germline, CDR1 MRHNA and CDR2 SNTAGT. The CDR3 reads CASSSLQVNSPLHF.

The chain links TRBV7-2 to TRBJ2-1; no DNA is available, so the TRBD2 call from TCRdb remains unchecked. The CDR3 sequence is 17 residues long. The germline CDR1 and CDR2 sequences are SGHTA and FQGNSA. CDR3: CASSTLGSGRRYNEQFF.

By frequency, this clonotype is medium-sized. CDR3 sequence: CASSGVTSGTGTQYF. The gene calls are TRBV5-4 and TRBJ2-3; there is no DNA to check the TCRdb D call of TRBD2. Germline assignment: CDR1 SGHNT and CDR2 YYREEE (reference sequence). The CDR3 totals 15 residues.